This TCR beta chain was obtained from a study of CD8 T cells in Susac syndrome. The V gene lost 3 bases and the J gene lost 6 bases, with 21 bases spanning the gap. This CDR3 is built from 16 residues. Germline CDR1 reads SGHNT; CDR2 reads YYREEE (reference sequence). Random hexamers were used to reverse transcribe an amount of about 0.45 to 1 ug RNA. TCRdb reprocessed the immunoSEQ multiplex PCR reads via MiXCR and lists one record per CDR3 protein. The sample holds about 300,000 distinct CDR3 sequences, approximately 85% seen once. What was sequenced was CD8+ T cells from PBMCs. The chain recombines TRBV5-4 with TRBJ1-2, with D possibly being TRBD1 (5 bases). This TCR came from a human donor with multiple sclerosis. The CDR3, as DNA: TGTGCCAGCAGCTGGGAGGCAGGGTCGGGGGTAGATGGCTACACCTTC. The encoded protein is CASSWEAGSGVDGYTF.